This entry concerns a single T cell receptor (beta chain). Antigen: not known. The data derive from a study of cytomegalovirus exposure and HLA in healthy donors. Study conclusions and caveats: Among TCR beta chains, those listed as cytomegalovirus-associated numbered approximately 150.

Germline V gene data show CDR1 as SGHNT and CDR2 as YYREEE (reference sequence). The CDR3 length is 14 residues. V lost 4 bases, J lost 2 bases, and 9 bases lay in between. 60 Vbeta and 13 Jbeta primers were used in PCR. Clones were read by immunoSEQ multiplex PCR, and TCRdb kept only the in-frame ones, dropping some. The sample has just over 150,000 clones; about 88% are singletons. The clonotype originates from a young woman in good health and CMV-seronegative. Sequenced input: PBMCs. The chain joins TRBV5-4 to TRBJ2-2; TRBD2 might be the D (6 bases). The CDR3 reads CASSLTSNTGELFF. DNA of the CDR3: TGTGCCAGCAGCCTTACTAGCAACACCGGGGAGCTGTTTTTT.